One sample yielded the 11 T cell receptor beta chains listed below, sequenced in a study of blood T cell repertoires in COVID-19. Repertoires were generated with immunoSEQ multiplex PCR, while TCRdb's copy carries only in-frame clones and drops some. The profile shows approximately 110,000 clones, around 76% of them singletons. Sample: peripheral blood. These receptors all stem from a man older than 75 with COVID-19, enrolled during active disease.

The chain links TRBV14 to TRBJ2-1; 7 bases fit TRBD2. The V gene's germline CDR1 is SGHDN and CDR2 FVKESK. This CDR3 has 15 residues. V was pared by 7 bases and J by 5 bases, with 11 bases of the junction left unmatched. The CDR3: CASNTGRETHNEQFF. The CDR3 DNA reads as TGTGCCAGCAACACGGGGCGGGAGACCCACAATGAGCAGTTCTTC.

The chain is built from TRBV5-5 and TRBJ2-7, with 8 bases that match TRBD2. From germline, CDR1 is SGHKS and CDR2 YYEKEE (reference sequence). The CDR3 is 15 residues long. V dropped 4 bases and J dropped 0; count of bases not matched to a gene: 6. In nucleotides, the CDR3 is TGTGCCAGCAGCGGGACTAGTTTGAGCTCCTACGAGCAGTACTTC. Protein product: CASSGTSLSSYEQYF. Complete variable domain (other parts from reference TRBV5-5 and TRBJ2-7): DAGVTQSPTHLIKTRGQQVTLRCSPISGHKSVSWYQQVLGQGPQFIFQYYEKEERGRGNFPDRFSARQFPNYSSELNVNALLLGDSALYLCASSGTSLSSYEQYFGPGTRLTVT.

This chain joins TRBV7-8 and TRBJ2-7; 9 bases agree with TRBD1. CDR1 and CDR2 (germline): SGHVS, FQNEAQ. After removal of 0 bases from V and 6 bases from J, the junction contained 6 bases not matched to a gene. The CDR3 consists of 15 residues. CDR3 region: CASSLAWTGDSEQYF. The CDR3 region has the DNA TGTGCCAGCAGCTTAGCTTGGACAGGGGACTCCGAGCAGTACTTC.

The chain carries TRBV27 and TRBJ2-7, with 9 bases fitting TRBD2. The CDR3 is 14 residues long. V shed 5 bases, J shed 3 bases, and the junction held 5 bases outside the gene matches. Germline CDR1 reads MNHEY; CDR2 reads SMNVEV (reference sequence). The CDR3 nucleotides are TGTGCCAGCAGTCCAGGTAGCGGGAGCTACGAGCAGTACTTC. Translating gives CASSPGSGSYEQYF.

The chain's CDR3 is CASMSGGYNEQFF. DNA of the CDR3: TGTGCCAGCATGAGCGGAGGCTACAATGAGCAGTTCTTC. The chain has TRBV28 and TRBJ2-1; TRBD2 is a possible D gene (5 bases). The germline V and J ends were trimmed by 7 bases and 3 bases, with 10 bases remaining between them. Germline V gives CDR1 MDHEN, CDR2 SYDVKM. The CDR3 is 13 amino acids.

This rearrangement joins TRBV3-1 (or the pseudogene TRBV3-2) to TRBJ1-6; no firm D call. Per germline, CDR1 LGHDT and CDR2 YNNKEL (reference sequence). Between the trimmed V and J ends, which lost 1 base and 7 bases, there was a span of 11 bases. This CDR3 is built from 15 residues. Here the CDR3 DNA reads TGTGCCAGCAGCCAAGTCGTGACGGGAAATTCACCCCTCCACTTT. Residues: CASSQVVTGNSPLHF.

The chain links TRBV5-1 to TRBJ2-2, with 7 bases identical to TRBD2. This CDR3 has 16 residues. The germline CDR1 and CDR2 sequences are SGHRS and YFSETQ. The trim removed 6 bases at V and 2 bases at J, leaving 10 bases unmatched. CDR3 residues: CASMSSGGGNTGELFF. CDR3 sequence (DNA): TGCGCCAGCATGAGCTCGGGAGGCGGAAACACCGGGGAGCTGTTTTTT.

This chain connects TRBV5-1 to TRBJ2-7; TRBD1 agrees at 7 bases. The germline CDR1 and CDR2 sequences are SGHRS and YFSETQ. CDR3 length: 15 amino acids. J gave up 3 bases and V 4 bases, and 10 bases lay outside the gene matches. The CDR3 here is CASSRTGTAGYEQYF. CDR3 bases: TGCGCCAGCAGCCGGACGGGGACAGCAGGCTACGAGCAGTACTTC.

The CDR3 coding sequence is TGTGCCAGCAGCCAAGAGCTGACCGGGAATAACTATGGCTACACCTTC. It encodes CASSQELTGNNYGYTF. V is TRBV3-1 (or the pseudogene TRBV3-2) and J is TRBJ1-2, with D uncertain. Germline V gives CDR1 LGHDT, CDR2 YNNKEL (reference sequence). This CDR3 is built from 16 residues. Trimming took off 0 bases at V and 1 base at J, with 12 bases between the two ends.

This clone was observed a single time. The chain employs TRBV28 and TRBJ2-4; 7 nucleotides align to TRBD2. The CDR3 is 14 amino acids. Germline CDR1 MDHEN, CDR2 SYDVKM. The V gene end was trimmed by 6 bases and the J gene end by 6 bases; junction bases not matched to a gene: 8. In DNA, the CDR3 is TGTGCCAGCAGGCTGGGAGGGGCGGGAAACATTCAGTACTTC. It is translated as CASRLGGAGNIQYF.

This clone was recorded only once. The CDR3 coding sequence is TGTGCCAGCAGCCAAGAACTTGAGCAGTTCTTC. Translated: CASSQELEQFF. This chain links TRBV4-2 with TRBJ2-1; D is undetermined. The germline gives CDR1 LGHNA, CDR2 YNFKEQ. V was clipped by 0 bases and J by 9 bases, with 3 bases between them. The length of the CDR3 is 11 residues.